The present TCR beta chain was sequenced within a study of T cell repertoires in cytomegalovirus infection (dated 2019 in TCRdb). For context, the study as a whole: Peptide stimulations targeted recently identified HLA-C-restricted CMV epitopes, whose presentation resists viral immunomodulation, together with well-studied HLA-B-restricted epitopes. Donor HLA type was relevant to the analysis, because carriage of CMV infection together with the matching HLA type was indicated by public TCR beta signatures.

The reads were generated on an Illumina HiSeq 1500. TCRdb reprocessing: public reads trimmed at Q25 with fastp, clones called with MiXCR, in-frame beta chains kept. Identical CDR3 proteins give one entry, which carries the most common genes and DNA. This sample gives around 900,000 distinct CDR3 sequences in total; roughly 30% of them show up just once. The top ten clonotypes cover more than 13% of the sample. This clonotype has a handful of counts. This clone's antigen is unknown. Per-base quality was not reported, and no clone a single base away is much larger than it. The meaning of the sample's treatment or condition label: in vitro stimulation with specific CMV peptide epitopes to enrich CMV-specific T cells. Unmatched junction bases come to 12, with V trimmed by 4 bases and J by 4 bases. Sequences SGHTA (CDR1) and FQGNSA (CDR2) are obtained from the germline V gene. The CDR3, from cysteine to phenylalanine, totals 18 residues. This entry keeps only the CDR3 DNA: 54 bases, framed from base 1.

The paper as a whole reports these results and caveats: The ex vivo response was dominated by HLA-C-restricted CMV-specific TCR beta clonotypes, which also provided the single most frequent clonotype in two of eight donors. Cumulative frequency of public TCR beta family members discriminated carriers of CMV infection plus the relevant HLA type in this cohort and an independent approximately 350-donor cohort.

The TCR originated in a human donor in good health (CMV status not recorded). Some clones in this sample may be carry-over from other donors' samples. This specimen was cultured CD8+ T cells from PBMCs, taken from culture after CMV antigen stimulation. The sequence links TRBV7-2 to TRBJ2-4; 11 central nucleotides agree with TRBD2. The CDR3 is CASSSTQLLAGVKNIQYF. Read as DNA, the sequence is TGTGCCAGCAGCTCGACCCAGTTACTAGCGGGGGTAAAAAACATTCAGTACTTC.